These T cell receptor beta chains were read from a single sample in a study of T cells in localized non-small cell lung cancer. Assay: immunoSEQ multiplex PCR; the TCRdb copy retains only in-frame clones and omits some. In the table there are more than 20,000 clones, around 87% of which are singletons. The specimen was PBMCs, collected before any cancer treatment. Every receptor here comes from a man between 40 and 69 years old with stage II lung adenocarcinoma. Both conserved end residues are trimmed from each CDR3.

TRBJ1-1 TRBV28 ASSLFGGNTEAF
TRBJ2-1 TRBV14 ASSPQTGGYNEQF
TRBJ1-2 TRBV5-1 ASSFSGEPGGYT
TRBJ2-1 TRBV7-3 ASSLSPNEQF
TRBJ2-3 TRBV6-6 ASSFGSLGGTQY
TRBJ2-7 TRBV11-1 ASGGQGSYEQY
TRBJ2-1 TRBV6-5 ASRGGFSYNEQF
TRBJ2-2 TRBV6-4 ASSGTGDTGELF
TRBJ2-2 TRBV5-1 ASSTFTENTGELF
TRBJ1-4 TRBV9 ASSVTPATNEKLF
TRBJ1-2 TRBV28 ASSSGSLNYGYT
TRBJ2-7 TRBV30 AWSVSYYEQY